This entry is about one T cell receptor (beta chain). Antigen: not known. Per the germline V gene, CDR1 is SGHRS and CDR2 is YFSETQ. There are 15 residues in the CDR3. V shed 2 bases and J 5 bases; nucleotides not matched to a gene: 4. Amplification used 60 Vbeta primers and 13 Jbeta primers. Using immunoSEQ multiplex PCR, the repertoire was profiled, and TCRdb retains in-frame clones only, with some absent. The table records more than 95,000 clones, 79% of them present only once. All donors participated as healthy donors of bone marrow. These data originate in a study of cytomegalovirus exposure and HLA in healthy donors. Study-wide results and caveats: At a 0.05 false discovery rate, a later analysis found around 15,000 TCR beta sequences to be associated with HLA alleles. Indistinguishable V segments, including TRBV6-2 and TRBV6-3, were excluded. Follow-up analysis found HLA locus-dependent TCR association rates, highest for DRB1 and lowest for HLA-C.

V gene TRBV5-1 combines with J gene TRBJ2-1, with 10 bases lining up with TRBD2. Sequenced material: PBMCs. This sequence was found in a man aged 50 or older in good health and CMV-seropositive. The CDR3 protein is CASSFLAGVNNEQFF. The CDR3 coding sequence is TGCGCCAGCAGCTTTCTAGCGGGAGTTAACAATGAGCAGTTCTTC.